This T cell receptor (beta chain) emerged from a study of T cells expressing NK-cell markers. Regarding the study as a whole: In several donors, dominant CD3+CD56+NKG2C+ clones formed roughly 1.0-7.5% of CD8+ cells. Certain NKG2C+ T cell clones were expanded, and their HCMV specificity remained unclear.

Germline V lookup: CDR1 DFQATT, CDR2 SNEGSKA (reference sequence). The CDR3 has 17 residues. TCRdb re-called the 5' RACE reads; every CDR3 protein appears as one record, without DNA. The specimen's table records about 430,000 distinct CDR3 sequences. Points on this clonotype: Its antigen is still unknown.

The gene calls are TRBV20-1 and TRBJ2-1; as DNA is missing, the TRBD2 call by TCRdb cannot be tested. The sequence was collected from a woman aged 45-65 years in good health. Sequencing used blood T cells: a sorted CD56 or NKG2C T cell subset, CD4+ or CD8+ T cells, or bulk PBMC T cells (not recorded which). CDR3: CSASRRLAESSYNEQFF.